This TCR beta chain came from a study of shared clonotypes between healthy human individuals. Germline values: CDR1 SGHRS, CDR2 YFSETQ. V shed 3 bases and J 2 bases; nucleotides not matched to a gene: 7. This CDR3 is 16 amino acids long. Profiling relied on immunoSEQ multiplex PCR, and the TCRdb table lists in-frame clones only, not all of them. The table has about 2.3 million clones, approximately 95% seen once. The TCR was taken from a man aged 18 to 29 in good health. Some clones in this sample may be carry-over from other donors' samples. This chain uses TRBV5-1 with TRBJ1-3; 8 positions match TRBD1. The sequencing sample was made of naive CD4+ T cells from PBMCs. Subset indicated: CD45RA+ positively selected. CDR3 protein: CASSSRPDRAGNTIYF. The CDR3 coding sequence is TGCGCCAGCAGCTCCCGCCCGGACAGGGCTGGAAACACCATATATTTT.